This TCR beta chain was profiled in a study of beta chain features in type 1 diabetes. Notes on this clone: Its antigen remains unknown.

The V gene's germline CDR1 is SGHRS and CDR2 YFSETQ. The CDR3 contains 14 residues. Germline trimming cut 1 base from V and 6 bases from J; bases unmatched to any gene: 7. Investigators reverse transcribed all isolated RNA, so they sequenced expressed TCRB transcripts. The method was immunoSEQ multiplex PCR; TCRdb's version includes in-frame clones alone and lacks a portion of them. The sample yields about 160,000 clones, 6.5% to 10% seen once. Points from the study as a whole: All four CD4+ subsets of Type 1 diabetes patients contained TCRB CDR3s that were moderately but significantly shorter.

This TCR derives from a woman in her late teens or twenties with type 1 diabetes. The chain is built from TRBV5-1 and TRBJ2-7, with TRBD1 identical over 7 bases. Sequencing was performed on central memory CD4+ T cells from blood. CDR3 coding DNA: TGCGCCAGCAGCTTGAACAGGGGTGACAGCGAGCAGTACTTC. Translating it yields CASSLNRGDSEQYF. The full variable domain, its missing parts supplied by reference TRBV5-1 and TRBJ2-7, is KAGVTQTPRYLIKTRGQQVTLSCSPISGHRSVSWYQQTPGQGLQFLFEYFSETQRNKGNFPGRFSGRQFSNSRSEMNVSTLELGDSALYLCASSLNRGDSEQYFGPGTRLTVT.